The 30 T cell receptor beta chains below all came from one sample that was sequenced in a study of beta chain features in type 1 diabetes (dated by TCRdb to between 2018 and 2020). Findings and caveats that apply to the study as a whole: In all four CD4+ subsets, TCRB CDR3 length was moderately but significantly shorter in type 1 diabetes patients.

The antigens for these receptors are not known. The library came from the immunoSEQ multiplex PCR assay. The entire amount of isolated RNA was reverse transcribed using the High Capacity cDNA Reverse Transcription Kit, so the sequenced TCRB transcripts were expressed ones. The table was pulled from immuneACCESS by TCRdb, which kept in-frame rearrangements only. Such tables lose some clones; where checked, under half of the loss comes from unresolved V genes, and the rest has no known cause. The sample table records some 270,000 clones; 11% of these occur just once. The ten most abundant clones make up 0.017% of the sample. The specimen sequenced was naive CD4+ T cells from blood. Sample cell subset or site, as interpreted from the label and publication: true naive CD4+ T cells. These receptors were collected from a man under 40 with type 1 diabetes.

V usage is TRBV30 and J usage is TRBJ1-2; unclear D gene. V lost 5 bases and J lost 4, with 11 bases in between. This CDR3 comprises 12 residues. From germline, CDR1 is GTSNPN and CDR2 SVGIG (reference sequence). The CDR3 sequence is CAWSGGPYGYTF. In DNA, the CDR3 is TGTGCCTGGTCCGGAGGACCCTATGGCTACACCTTC.

The rearrangement links TRBV15 to TRBJ1-1; perhaps TRBD1 as D (6 bases). Per germline, CDR1 LNHNV and CDR2 YYDKDF (reference sequence). This CDR3 comprises 14 residues. V was trimmed by 0 bases and J by 5 bases, leaving 10 bases between them. This CDR3 is CATSREQGGTEAFF. The CDR3 DNA is TGTGCCACCAGCAGAGAACAGGGTGGAACTGAAGCTTTCTTT.

V is TRBV9 and J is TRBJ2-5; 10 positions agree with TRBD1. From germline, CDR1 is SGDLS and CDR2 YYNGEE. V lost 3 bases, J lost 5 bases, and 7 bases stayed unmatched. This CDR3 contains 15 residues. The CDR3 loop is CASSERQGAWETQYF. The CDR3 coding sequence is TGTGCCAGCAGCGAGCGACAGGGGGCATGGGAGACCCAGTACTTC.

This clone has just a few counts. The V call is TRBV29-1, the J call TRBJ2-5, with TRBD1 identical over 7 bases. The end of the DNA fits TRBJ2-7 better, so the J call may be wrong. Germline V CDR1 and CDR2: SQVTM, ANQGSEA. There are 14 residues in the CDR3. The CDR3 DNA is TGCAGCGTTGTCGGCGACAGGGTACCCTACGAGCAGTACTTC. As protein: CSVVGDRVPYEQYF.

The chain couples TRBV28 to TRBJ1-1, with 9 bases lining up with TRBD1. The CDR3 spans 13 residues. V shed 4 bases, J shed 6 bases, and the junction held 3 bases outside the gene matches. CDR1 is MDHEN, CDR2 SYDVKM, per germline. In DNA, the CDR3 is TGTGCCAGCAGTTCGGACAGGGGAGCTGAAGCTTTCTTT. As protein: CASSSDRGAEAFF.

The table lists this clone with a few counts. The rearrangement joins TRBV28 to TRBJ1-5; no reliable D call. The germline CDR1 and CDR2 sequences are MDHEN and SYDVKM. The ends were cut back, 6 bases at V and 0 bases at J, with 9 bases in the middle. The CDR3 runs to 14 residues. The CDR3 DNA reads TGTGCCAGCAGGGAGGCTGATAGCAATCAGCCCCAGCATTTT. Its translation: CASREADSNQPQHF.

This sequence joins TRBV5-1 and TRBJ2-7; possible D gene TRBD2, 7 bases. The CDR3 totals 12 residues. Per the germline V gene, CDR1 is SGHRS and CDR2 is YFSETQ. The V and J ends lost 7 bases and 2 bases respectively, with 10 bases between them. CDR3 bases: TGCGCCAGCGGGGGGGACACCTACGAGCAGTACTTC. It encodes CASGGDTYEQYF.

V usage is TRBV25-1 and J usage is TRBJ1-6; maybe TRBD1 (6 bases). With 7 bases removed from V and 7 bases from J, the gap between germline ends came to 23 bases. The CDR3 sequence is 17 residues long. Germline V gene sequence: CDR1 MGHDK, CDR2 SYGVNS. The chain's CDR3 is CASTSYPSPGQNSPLHF. The CDR3 nucleotides are TGTGCCAGCACTTCGTACCCTTCGCCGGGACAAAATTCACCCCTCCACTTT.

In its sample, this clone was seen a few times. The rearrangement links TRBV18 to TRBJ2-7; D ambiguous. The V gene lost 3 bases and the J gene lost 2 bases, with 8 bases spanning the gap. In germline, CDR1 is KGHSH, CDR2 LQKENI. This CDR3 comprises 13 residues. This CDR3 reads CASSPDLAYEQYF. The CDR3 region has the DNA TGTGCCAGCTCACCCGACCTAGCCTACGAGCAGTACTTC. The variable domain in full, completed from reference TRBV18 and TRBJ2-7, reads NAGVMQNPRHLVRRRGQEARLRCSPMKGHSHVYWYRQLPEEGLKFMVYLQKENIIDESGMPKERFSAEFPKEGPSILRIQQVVRGDSAAYFCASSPDLAYEQYFGPGTRLTVT.

The chain carries TRBV6-6 and TRBJ1-2, with D unclear. V lost 5 bases to trimming and J lost 10 bases, with 11 bases between them. CDR3 length: 11 residues. Germline V gene data show CDR1 as MNHNY and CDR2 as SVGAGI (reference sequence). The DNA for the CDR3 is TGTGCCAGCAGTCCCGGTCCTTACTACACCTTC. It yields the protein CASSPGPYYTF.

There are a few counts of this clone. The rearrangement links TRBV20-1 to TRBJ2-5; D ambiguous. CDR1 DFQATT and CDR2 SNEGSKA come from the germline V gene (reference sequence). V gave up 2 bases and J gave up 5 bases, with 6 bases separating them. The CDR3 runs to 11 residues. The CDR3 nucleotides read TGCAGTGCTAGACGGGTGGAGACCCAGTACTTC. It is translated as CSARRVETQYF.

The chain uses TRBV11-3 and TRBJ2-7, with a tentative D call TRBD1 (5 bases). V was shortened by 5 bases and J by 2 bases, with 13 bases between the two germline ends. Germline values: CDR1 SGHNT, CDR2 YENEEA. The CDR3 totals 14 residues. The CDR3 DNA reads TGTGCCAGCAGCCCCACAGGATCGACCTACGAGCAGTACTTC. As protein: CASSPTGSTYEQYF.

The V call is TRBV30, the J call TRBJ1-6; D is unresolved. This CDR3 has 14 residues. CDR1 and CDR2 (germline): GTSNPN, SVGIG (reference sequence). Trimming left V 5 bases short and J 7 bases short, with 15 bases between. The CDR3 DNA sequence: TGTGCCTGGGCAGACCGAGGTGCCAATTCACCCCTCCACTTT. It translates to CAWADRGANSPLHF.

The V call is TRBV5-6, the J call TRBJ1-2, with 7 bases matching TRBD1. Germline V gene sequence: CDR1 SGHDT, CDR2 YYEEEE. J gave up 7 bases and V 3 bases, and 15 bases lay outside the gene matches. The CDR3 covers 16 residues. The CDR3 loop is CASSSSQDRVRGGYTF. CDR3 bases: TGTGCCAGCAGCTCATCGCAAGACAGGGTACGCGGTGGCTACACCTTC.

This clone showed up just a few times. This chain uses TRBV7-3 with TRBJ2-7; 8 bases match TRBD1. Trimming at V came to 5 bases and at J to 1 base, leaving 4 bases not matched to a gene. This CDR3 has 14 residues. Germline values: CDR1 SGHTA, CDR2 FQGTGA. CDR3 nucleotide sequence: TGTGCCAGCAGCCGGGGGACAGGATCCTACGAGCAGTACTTC. It translates to CASSRGTGSYEQYF.

V is TRBV9 and J is TRBJ1-3; maybe TRBD1 (6 bases). The CDR3 contains 15 residues. Between the trimmed V and J ends, which lost 3 bases and 2 bases, there was a span of 12 bases. CDR1 and CDR2 from the germline V gene are SGDLS and YYNGEE. CDR3 protein: CASSDRVEAGNTIYF. The CDR3 nucleotides read TGTGCCAGCAGCGACAGGGTGGAGGCTGGAAACACCATATATTTT.

This clone has only a few counts. The V call is TRBV29-1, the J call TRBJ1-2; a possible D gene is TRBD1 (5 bases). Germline CDR1 is SQVTM and CDR2 is ANQGSEA. This CDR3 has 12 amino acids. V was shortened by 3 bases and J by 7 bases, with 12 bases between the two germline ends. Written as DNA, the CDR3 is TGCAGCGTTGACAGGGATCTAACTGGCTACACCTTC. This sequence encodes CSVDRDLTGYTF.

This clone came up a few times. The gene calls are TRBV7-3 and TRBJ2-1, with 15 bases identical to TRBD2. This CDR3 is 16 amino acids long. CDR1 is SGHTA, CDR2 FQGTGA, per germline. Trimming took 5 bases from V and 7 from J; bases not matched to a gene: 6. The CDR3 DNA sequence: TGTGCCAGCAGCCCGAGAGGACTAGCGGGGGGGAATGAGCAGTTCTTC. This encodes CASSPRGLAGGNEQFF.

On this clone itself: Other DNA variants within this sample encode the same CDR3. V and J are TRBV9 and TRBJ1-2; 7 bases fit TRBD1. Germline trimming cut 4 bases from V and 8 bases from J; bases unmatched to any gene: 8. The germline CDR1 and CDR2 sequences are SGDLS and YYNGEE. CDR3 size: 13 residues. The CDR3 is CASSPRTTGGYTF. In DNA form, the CDR3 reads TGTGCCAGCAGCCCCCGCACGACAGGGGGCTACACCTTC.

This clone was detected a few times. The V call is TRBV7-9, the J call TRBJ2-4; unclear D gene. The CDR3 extends over 15 amino acids. Trimming stripped 5 bases from V and 1 base from J, with 12 bases between. CDR1 is SEHNR and CDR2 is FQNEAQ in the germline V gene (reference sequence). The CDR3 reads CASSPPGRAKNIQYF. The CDR3 DNA reads TGTGCCAGCAGCCCCCCCGGCAGGGCCAAAAACATTCAGTACTTC.

A remark on this clone: At the DNA level, this CDR3 is encoded by other sequences in the same sample as well. The CDR3 coding sequence is TGTGCCAGCAGCCGCCAGGGGATCTACGAGCAGTACTTC. Encoded protein: CASSRQGIYEQYF. J is TRBJ2-7 and V is TRBV14, with TRBD1 as a possible D gene (6 bases). Trimming left V 4 bases short and J 3 bases short, with 10 bases between. The CDR3 runs to 13 residues. Germline-derived CDR1 and CDR2 are SGHDN and FVKESK.

This chain connects TRBV4-3 to TRBJ2-3; 9 bases agree with TRBD1. This CDR3 region has 17 residues. Germline trimming cut 4 bases from V and 4 bases from J; bases unmatched to any gene: 12. CDR1 and CDR2 (germline): LGHNA, YSLEER. CDR3 residues: CASSLDPPGQGPDTQYF. The CDR3 DNA is TGCGCCAGCAGCCTCGACCCGCCGGGACAGGGTCCAGATACGCAGTATTTT.

This clone occurred a few times. The chain carries TRBV28 and TRBJ1-2; D call uncertain. The V gene's germline CDR1 is MDHEN and CDR2 SYDVKM. There are 13 residues in the CDR3. Trimming stripped 1 base from V and 8 bases from J, with 11 bases between. CDR3 sequence: CASSLFPSRGYTF. CDR3 bases: TGTGCCAGCAGTTTATTCCCCTCCCGGGGCTACACCTTC.

This clone has more than one count but fewer than ten. The V gene is TRBV6-6, the J gene TRBJ2-3; 8 nucleotides line up with TRBD1. Germline trimming cut 7 bases from V and 7 bases from J; bases unmatched to any gene: 10. The CDR3 runs to 14 residues. Germline V gives CDR1 MNHNY, CDR2 SVGAGI (reference sequence). The CDR3 sequence: CASIPTGALYTQYF. The CDR3 region has the DNA TGTGCCAGCATCCCGACAGGGGCATTATATACGCAGTATTTT.

The chain employs TRBV10-3 and TRBJ2-5, with TRBD1 matching 10 bases. The CDR3 is 15 residues long. Germline values: CDR1 ENHRY, CDR2 SYGVKD. The junction had 8 bases not matched to a gene; V was cut back by 6 bases and J by 4 bases. DNA for the CDR3: TGTGCCATCAGGCCGGGACAGGGGATTGTAGAGACCCAGTACTTC. Its translation: CAIRPGQGIVETQYF.

V and J are TRBV18 and TRBJ1-1; D unclear. The germline V and J ends were trimmed by 8 bases and 2 bases, with 12 bases remaining between them. This CDR3 has 13 amino acids. From germline, CDR1 is KGHSH and CDR2 LQKENI. The CDR3 reads CASTDGLNTEAFF. The CDR3 coding sequence is TGTGCCAGCACGGACGGACTCAACACTGAAGCTTTCTTT.

The chain employs TRBV7-3 and TRBJ2-1; D may be TRBD2 (7 bases). CDR1 and CDR2 (germline): SGHTA, FQGTGA. The CDR3 contains 14 residues. V lost 3 bases and J 8 bases, leaving 14 bases between the germline ends. CDR3 DNA: TGTGCCAGCAGCTTGGGAGGGGGGATCGATGAGCAGTTCTTC. Translating it yields CASSLGGGIDEQFF. Full variable domain (missing parts from reference TRBV7-3 and TRBJ2-1): GAGVSQTPSNKVTEKGKYVELRCDPISGHTALYWYRQSLGQGPEFLIYFQGTGAADDSGLPNDRFFAVRPEGSVSTLKIQRTERGDSAVYLCASSLGGGIDEQFFGPGTRLTVL.

This clone was counted a few times. The rearrangement joins TRBV11-3 to TRBJ2-1, with 7 bases identical to TRBD2. Germline values: CDR1 SGHNT, CDR2 YENEEA. V lost 1 base, J lost 5 bases, and 8 bases stayed unmatched. The CDR3 is made up of 16 amino acids. CDR3 protein: CASSLGPWRGNNEQFF. The CDR3 DNA reads as TGTGCCAGCAGCTTAGGGCCCTGGCGGGGGAACAATGAGCAGTTCTTC.

The table lists this clone with a few counts. The V and J genes are TRBV9 and TRBJ2-1, with TRBD2 matching 9 bases. J was trimmed by 3 bases and V by 4 bases; bases with no gene match: 11. CDR3 size: 17 residues. CDR1 is SGDLS, CDR2 YYNGEE, per germline. The CDR3: CASSPRGRGEGYNEQFF. Written as DNA, the CDR3 is TGTGCCAGCAGCCCGCGCGGGAGGGGAGAGGGCTACAATGAGCAGTTCTTC.

V gene TRBV5-1 combines with J gene TRBJ2-7; 9 positions agree with TRBD1. The V and J ends lost 2 bases and 2 bases, in that order; junction bases with no gene match: 8. The CDR3 is made up of 16 amino acids. CDR1 is SGHRS, CDR2 YFSETQ, per germline. DNA for the CDR3: TGCGCCAGCAGCTTCTCGACAGGGGGAGTCACCTACGAGCAGTACTTC. As protein: CASSFSTGGVTYEQYF.